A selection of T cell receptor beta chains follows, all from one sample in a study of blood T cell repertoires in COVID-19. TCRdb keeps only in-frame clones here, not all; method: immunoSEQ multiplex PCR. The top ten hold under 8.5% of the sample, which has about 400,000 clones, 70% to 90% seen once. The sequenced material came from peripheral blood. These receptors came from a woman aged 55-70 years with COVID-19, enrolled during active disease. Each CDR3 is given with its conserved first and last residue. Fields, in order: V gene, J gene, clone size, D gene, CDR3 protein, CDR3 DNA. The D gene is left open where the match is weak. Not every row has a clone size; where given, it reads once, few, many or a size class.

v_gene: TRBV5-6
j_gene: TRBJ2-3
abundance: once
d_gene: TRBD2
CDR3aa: CASSLIRLRDYTDTQYF
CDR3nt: TGTGCCAGCAGCTTGATAAGACTTCGGGACTACACAGATACGCAGTATTTT

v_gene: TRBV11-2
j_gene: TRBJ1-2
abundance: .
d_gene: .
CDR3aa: CASSCKEEGRDCYTF
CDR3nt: TGTGCCAGCAGCTGCAAAGAAGAGGGGCGGGATTGCTACACCTTC

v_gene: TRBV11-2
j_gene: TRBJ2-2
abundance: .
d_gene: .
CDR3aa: CASSPRAGNTGELFF
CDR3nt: TGTGCCAGCAGCCCGAGGGCGGGTAACACCGGGGAGCTGTTTTTT

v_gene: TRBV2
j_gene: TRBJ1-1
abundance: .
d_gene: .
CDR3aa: CASKGLDSGGKTEAFF
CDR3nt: TGTGCCAGCAAGGGCCTCGACAGCGGGGGTAAAACTGAAGCTTTCTTT

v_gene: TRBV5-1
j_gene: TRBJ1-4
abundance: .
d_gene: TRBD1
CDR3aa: CASSVGTGDEKLFF
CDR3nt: TGCGCCAGCAGCGTAGGGACAGGGGATGAAAAACTGTTTTTT

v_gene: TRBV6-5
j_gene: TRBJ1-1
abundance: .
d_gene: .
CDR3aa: CASSSGQGAFF
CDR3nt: TGTGCCAGCAGTTCGGGGCAGGGGGCTTTCTTT

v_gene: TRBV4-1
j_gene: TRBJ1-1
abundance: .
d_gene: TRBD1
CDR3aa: CASSRGPGTENTEAFF
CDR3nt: TGCGCCAGCAGCCGGGGTCCCGGGACAGAGAACACTGAAGCTTTCTTT

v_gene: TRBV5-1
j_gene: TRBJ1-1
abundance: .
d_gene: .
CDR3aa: CASSMASGMTTEAFF
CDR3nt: TGCGCCAGCAGCATGGCATCAGGGATGACCACTGAAGCTTTCTTT

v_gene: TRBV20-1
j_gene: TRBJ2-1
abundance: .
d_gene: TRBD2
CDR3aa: CSASASGGANEQFF
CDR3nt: TGCAGTGCTAGTGCTAGCGGGGGGGCAAATGAGCAGTTCTTC

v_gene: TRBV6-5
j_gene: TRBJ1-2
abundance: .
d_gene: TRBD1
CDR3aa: CAGSYASTGNRGYTF
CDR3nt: TGTGCCGGCAGTTACGCCTCGACAGGGAACCGTGGCTACACCTTC

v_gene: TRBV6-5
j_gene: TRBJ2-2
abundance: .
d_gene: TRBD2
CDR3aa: CGGLAANTGELFF
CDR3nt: TGTGGAGGACTAGCGGCGAACACCGGGGAGCTGTTTTTT

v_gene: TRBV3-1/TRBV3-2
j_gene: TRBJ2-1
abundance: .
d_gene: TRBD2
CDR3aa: CASSHGLAGGDEQFF
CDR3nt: TGTGCCAGCAGCCATGGACTAGCGGGGGGAGATGAGCAGTTCTTC

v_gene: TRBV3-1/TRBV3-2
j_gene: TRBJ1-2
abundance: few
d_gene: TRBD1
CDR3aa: CASSQYGTGHGYTF
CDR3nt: TGTGCCAGCAGCCAATACGGGACAGGTCATGGCTACACCTTC

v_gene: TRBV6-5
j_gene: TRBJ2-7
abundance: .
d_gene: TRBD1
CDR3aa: CASSYSWTGGSEQYF
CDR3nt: TGTGCCAGCAGTTACTCTTGGACAGGGGGCAGCGAGCAGTACTTC

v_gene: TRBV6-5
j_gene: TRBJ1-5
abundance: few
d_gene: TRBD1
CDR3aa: CASSYSGTGNQPQHF
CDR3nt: TGTGCCAGCAGTTACTCGGGGACAGGCAATCAGCCCCAGCATTTT

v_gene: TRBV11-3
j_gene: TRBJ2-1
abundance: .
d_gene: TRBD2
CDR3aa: CASSSRSGGVYNEQFF
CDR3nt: TGTGCCAGCAGCTCGAGGAGCGGGGGCGTCTACAATGAGCAGTTCTTC

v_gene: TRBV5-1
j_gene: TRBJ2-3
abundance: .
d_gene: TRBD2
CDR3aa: CASSGGGAGDTQYF
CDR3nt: TGCGCCAGCAGCGGCGGGGGGGCCGGAGATACGCAGTATTTT

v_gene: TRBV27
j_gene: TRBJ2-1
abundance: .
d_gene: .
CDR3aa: CASNFGHPSYNEQFF
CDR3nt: TGTGCCAGCAATTTCGGTCACCCCTCCTACAATGAGCAGTTCTTC

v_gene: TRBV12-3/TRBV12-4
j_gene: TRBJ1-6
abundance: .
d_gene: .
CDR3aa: CASSSGQRPLHF
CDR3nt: TGTGCCAGCAGTTCGGGACAAAGGCCCCTCCACTTT

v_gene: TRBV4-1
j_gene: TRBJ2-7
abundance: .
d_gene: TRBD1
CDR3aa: CASSQVLDRAYEQYF
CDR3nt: TGCGCCAGCAGCCAAGTTTTGGACAGGGCCTACGAGCAGTACTTC

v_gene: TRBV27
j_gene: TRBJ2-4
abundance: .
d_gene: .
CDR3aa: CASSLQGRGAKNIQYF
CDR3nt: TGTGCCAGCAGTTTACAGGGGCGGGGGGCCAAAAACATTCAGTACTTC

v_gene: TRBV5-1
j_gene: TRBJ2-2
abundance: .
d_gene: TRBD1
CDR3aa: CASSPRTGDTGELFF
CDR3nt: TGCGCCAGCAGCCCCCGGACAGGGGACACCGGGGAGCTGTTTTTT

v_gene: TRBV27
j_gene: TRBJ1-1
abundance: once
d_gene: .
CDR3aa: CASSLTGPSTEAFF
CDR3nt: TGTGCCAGCAGCCTCACAGGACCGAGCACTGAAGCTTTCTTT

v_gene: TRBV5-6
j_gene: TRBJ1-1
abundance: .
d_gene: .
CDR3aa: CASSLASLYAEAFF
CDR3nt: TGTGCCAGCAGCTTGGCTAGTCTGTACGCTGAAGCTTTCTTT

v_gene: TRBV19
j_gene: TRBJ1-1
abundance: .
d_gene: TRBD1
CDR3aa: CASISGQGNTEAFF
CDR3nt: TGTGCCAGTATATCGGGACAGGGGAACACTGAAGCTTTCTTT

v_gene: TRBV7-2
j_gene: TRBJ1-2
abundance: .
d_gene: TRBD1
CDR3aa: CASSSMTGNYGYTF
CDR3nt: TGTGCCAGCAGCTCTATGACAGGGAACTATGGCTACACCTTC

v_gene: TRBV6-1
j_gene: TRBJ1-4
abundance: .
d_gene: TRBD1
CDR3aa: CASSEGQGLDEKLFF
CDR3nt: TGTGCCAGCAGTGAGGGACAGGGCCTAGATGAAAAACTGTTTTTT

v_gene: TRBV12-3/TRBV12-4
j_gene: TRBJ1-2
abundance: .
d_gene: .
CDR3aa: CASGRQGGYTF
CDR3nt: TGTGCCAGCGGCCGTCAGGGTGGCTACACCTTC

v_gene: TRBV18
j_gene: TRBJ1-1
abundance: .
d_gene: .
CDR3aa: CASSPPYLNTEAFF
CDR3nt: TGTGCCAGCTCACCACCCTACCTAAACACTGAAGCTTTCTTT

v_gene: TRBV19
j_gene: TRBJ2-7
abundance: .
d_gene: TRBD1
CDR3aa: CASSMDRVGPYEQYF
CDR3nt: TGTGCCAGTAGTATGGACAGGGTGGGACCCTACGAGCAGTACTTC

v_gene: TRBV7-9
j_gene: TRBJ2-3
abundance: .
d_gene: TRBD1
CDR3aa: CASSLGDRVGATQYF
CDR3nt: TGTGCCAGCAGCTTAGGAGACAGGGTGGGGGCTACGCAGTATTTT

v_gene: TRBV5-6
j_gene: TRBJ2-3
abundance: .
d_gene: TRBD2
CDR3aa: CASSLGSGVWTDTQYF
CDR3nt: TGTGCCAGCAGCTTGGGCAGCGGGGTTTGGACAGATACGCAGTATTTT

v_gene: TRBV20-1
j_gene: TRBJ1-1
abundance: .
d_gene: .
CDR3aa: CSAPRITEAFF
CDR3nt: TGCAGTGCGCCCAGAATAACTGAAGCTTTCTTT

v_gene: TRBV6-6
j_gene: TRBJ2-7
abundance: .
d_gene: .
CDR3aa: CASRGAGDDYEQYF
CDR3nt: TGTGCCAGCAGGGGAGCTGGCGATGACTACGAGCAGTACTTC

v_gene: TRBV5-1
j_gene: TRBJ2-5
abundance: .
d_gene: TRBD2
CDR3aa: CASSGGLAERYQETQYF
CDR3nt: TGCGCCAGCAGTGGCGGACTAGCGGAGAGATACCAAGAGACCCAGTACTTC

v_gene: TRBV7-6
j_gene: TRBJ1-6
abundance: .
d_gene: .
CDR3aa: CASSAATGPYNSPLHF
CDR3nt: TGTGCCAGCAGCGCCGCCACAGGGCCCTATAATTCACCCCTCCACTTT

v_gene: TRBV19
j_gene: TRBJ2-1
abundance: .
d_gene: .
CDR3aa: CASSSYYNEQFF
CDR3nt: TGTGCCAGTAGTTCCTACTACAATGAGCAGTTCTTC

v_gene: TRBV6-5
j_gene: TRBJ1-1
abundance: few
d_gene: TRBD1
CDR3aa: CASSTGSRGAFF
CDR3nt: TGTGCCAGCAGTACAGGGTCCAGGGGGGCTTTCTTT

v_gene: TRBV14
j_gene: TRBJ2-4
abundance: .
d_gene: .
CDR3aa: CAGGGRGKNIQYF
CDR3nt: TGTGCCGGGGGGGGCAGGGGCAAAAACATTCAGTACTTC

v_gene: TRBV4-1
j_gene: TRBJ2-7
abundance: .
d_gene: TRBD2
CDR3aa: CASSQEAGPVSYEQYF
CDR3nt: TGCGCCAGCAGCCAAGAAGCGGGACCCGTTTCCTACGAGCAGTACTTC

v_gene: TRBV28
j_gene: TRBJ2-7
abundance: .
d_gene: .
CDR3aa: CASRLGGGTVEQYF
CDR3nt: TGTGCCAGCAGGTTGGGTGGAGGGACAGTTGAGCAGTACTTC

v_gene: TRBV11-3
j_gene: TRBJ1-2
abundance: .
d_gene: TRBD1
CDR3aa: CASSLPGQGVLYGYTF
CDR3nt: TGTGCCAGCAGCCTCCCGGGACAGGGGGTCCTTTATGGCTACACCTTC

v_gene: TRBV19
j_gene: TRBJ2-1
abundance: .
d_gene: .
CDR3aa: CASTISSGTGQFF
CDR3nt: TGTGCCAGTACCATATCGTCAGGGACTGGGCAGTTCTTC

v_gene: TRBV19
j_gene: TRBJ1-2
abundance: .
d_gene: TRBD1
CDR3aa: CASRLGTGVDGYTF
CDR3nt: TGTGCCAGTAGGTTGGGGACAGGCGTCGATGGCTACACCTTC

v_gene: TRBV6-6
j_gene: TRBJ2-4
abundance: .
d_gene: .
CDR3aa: CASSEENIQYF
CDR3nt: TGTGCCAGCAGTGAGGAAAACATTCAGTACTTC

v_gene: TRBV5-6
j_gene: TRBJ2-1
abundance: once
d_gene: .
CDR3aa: CASSLVGGPESYNEQFF
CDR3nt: TGTGCCAGCAGCTTGGTAGGAGGACCAGAAAGCTACAATGAGCAGTTCTTC

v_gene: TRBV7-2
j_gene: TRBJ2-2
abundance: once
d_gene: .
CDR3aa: CASILRYAHTGELFF
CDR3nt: TGTGCCAGCATCCTAAGATACGCCCACACCGGGGAGCTGTTTTTT

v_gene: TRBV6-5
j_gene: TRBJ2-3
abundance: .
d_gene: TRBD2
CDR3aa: CASSLASGGNRYF
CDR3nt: TGTGCCAGCAGTTTAGCTAGCGGGGGCAATAGGTATTTT

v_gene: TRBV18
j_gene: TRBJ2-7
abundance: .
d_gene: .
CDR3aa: CASSPGRGWEQYF
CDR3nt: TGTGCCAGCTCGCCCGGCAGGGGCTGGGAGCAGTACTTC

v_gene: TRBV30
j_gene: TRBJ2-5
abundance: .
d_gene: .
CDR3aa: CAWSPRGRRGETQYF
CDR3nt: TGTGCCTGGAGCCCCCGAGGAAGGCGAGGCGAGACCCAGTACTTC

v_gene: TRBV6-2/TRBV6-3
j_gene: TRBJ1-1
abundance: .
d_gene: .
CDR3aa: CASSLHLAGTTEAFF
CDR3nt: TGTGCCAGCAGTCTCCACTTGGCGGGGACCACTGAAGCTTTCTTT

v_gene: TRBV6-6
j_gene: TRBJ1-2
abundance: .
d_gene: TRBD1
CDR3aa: CASSDRGGTDYGYTF
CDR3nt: TGTGCCAGCAGTGACCGCGGGGGGACAGACTATGGCTACACCTTC

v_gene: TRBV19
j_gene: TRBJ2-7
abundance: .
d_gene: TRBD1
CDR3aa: CATFGDRVNEQYF
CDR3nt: TGTGCCACTTTCGGGGACAGGGTCAACGAGCAGTACTTC

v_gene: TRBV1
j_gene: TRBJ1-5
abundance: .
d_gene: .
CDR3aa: CTSSHLGGSNQPQHF
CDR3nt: TGCACCAGCAGCCACCTGGGGGGAAGCAATCAGCCCCAGCATTTT

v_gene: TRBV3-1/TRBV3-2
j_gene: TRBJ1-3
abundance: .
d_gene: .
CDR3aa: CASSQDQSGNTIYF
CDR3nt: TGTGCCAGCAGCCAAGATCAATCTGGAAACACCATATATTTT